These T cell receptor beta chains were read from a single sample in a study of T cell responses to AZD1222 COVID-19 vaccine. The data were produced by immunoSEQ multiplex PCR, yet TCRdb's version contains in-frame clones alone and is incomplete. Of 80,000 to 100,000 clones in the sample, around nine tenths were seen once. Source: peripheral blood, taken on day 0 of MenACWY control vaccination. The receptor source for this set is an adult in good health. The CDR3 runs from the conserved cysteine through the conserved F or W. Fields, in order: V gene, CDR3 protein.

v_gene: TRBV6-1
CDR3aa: CASSEGHRTNTEAFF

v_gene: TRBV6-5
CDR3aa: CASSRDRGTEAFF

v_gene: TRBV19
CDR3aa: CASRTGSNTEAFF

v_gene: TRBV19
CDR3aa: CASSLRDRQNTEAFF

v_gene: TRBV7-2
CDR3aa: CASSLMGLAMDTQYF

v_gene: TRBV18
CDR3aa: CASSQDRSYTEAFF

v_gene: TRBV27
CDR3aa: CASSFQLAGVDTQYF

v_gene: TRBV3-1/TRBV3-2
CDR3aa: CASSQDIGLAGSTDTQYF

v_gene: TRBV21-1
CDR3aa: CATPHDRDRGPQPQHF

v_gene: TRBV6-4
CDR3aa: CASSGVSRDATNEKLFF

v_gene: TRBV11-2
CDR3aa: CASSARQGIFTEAFF

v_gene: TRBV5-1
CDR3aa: CASSLGQGTIYNEQFF

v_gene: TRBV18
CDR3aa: CASSPGGSEKLFF

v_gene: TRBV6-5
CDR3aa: CASSSLGATGTEAFF

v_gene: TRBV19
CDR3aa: CASSIEAGNQPQHF

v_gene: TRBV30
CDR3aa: CAWSGTSKTNYGYTF

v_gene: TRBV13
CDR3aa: CASSSPPGDEQYF

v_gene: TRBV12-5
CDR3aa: CASLNLLGLTRYTF

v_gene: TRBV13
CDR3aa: CASSLGGSRQPQHF

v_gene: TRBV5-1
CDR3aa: CATSRGGPGTGELFF

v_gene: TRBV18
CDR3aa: CASSPGVQINEKLFF

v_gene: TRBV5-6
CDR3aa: CASSTPLDRATNEKLFF

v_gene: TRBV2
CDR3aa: CASSPQARGAGELFF

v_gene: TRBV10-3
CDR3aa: CAISRVLNTEAFF

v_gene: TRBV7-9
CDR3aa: CASSLGVSNNEQFF

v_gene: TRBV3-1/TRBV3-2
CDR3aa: CASSQGQGILETQYF

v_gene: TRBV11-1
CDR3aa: CASSLDTMNTEAFF